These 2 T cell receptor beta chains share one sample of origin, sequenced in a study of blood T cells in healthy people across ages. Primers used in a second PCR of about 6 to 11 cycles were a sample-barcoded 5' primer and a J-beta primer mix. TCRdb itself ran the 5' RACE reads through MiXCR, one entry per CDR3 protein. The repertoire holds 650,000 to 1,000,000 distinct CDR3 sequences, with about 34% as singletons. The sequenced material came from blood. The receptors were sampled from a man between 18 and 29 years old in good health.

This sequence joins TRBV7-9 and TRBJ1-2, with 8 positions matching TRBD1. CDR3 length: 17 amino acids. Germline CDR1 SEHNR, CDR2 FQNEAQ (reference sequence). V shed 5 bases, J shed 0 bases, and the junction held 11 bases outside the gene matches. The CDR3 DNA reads TGTGCCAGCAGCCCCCAGGACAGGGCCATAGCTAACTATGGCTACACCTTC. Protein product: CASSPQDRAIANYGYTF.

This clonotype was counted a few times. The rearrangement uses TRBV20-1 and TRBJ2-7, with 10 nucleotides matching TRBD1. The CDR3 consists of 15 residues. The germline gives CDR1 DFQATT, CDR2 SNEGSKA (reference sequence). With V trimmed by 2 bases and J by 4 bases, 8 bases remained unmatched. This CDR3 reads CSARQPGQGTYEQYF. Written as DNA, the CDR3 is TGCAGTGCTAGACAACCGGGACAGGGGACGTACGAGCAGTACTTC.